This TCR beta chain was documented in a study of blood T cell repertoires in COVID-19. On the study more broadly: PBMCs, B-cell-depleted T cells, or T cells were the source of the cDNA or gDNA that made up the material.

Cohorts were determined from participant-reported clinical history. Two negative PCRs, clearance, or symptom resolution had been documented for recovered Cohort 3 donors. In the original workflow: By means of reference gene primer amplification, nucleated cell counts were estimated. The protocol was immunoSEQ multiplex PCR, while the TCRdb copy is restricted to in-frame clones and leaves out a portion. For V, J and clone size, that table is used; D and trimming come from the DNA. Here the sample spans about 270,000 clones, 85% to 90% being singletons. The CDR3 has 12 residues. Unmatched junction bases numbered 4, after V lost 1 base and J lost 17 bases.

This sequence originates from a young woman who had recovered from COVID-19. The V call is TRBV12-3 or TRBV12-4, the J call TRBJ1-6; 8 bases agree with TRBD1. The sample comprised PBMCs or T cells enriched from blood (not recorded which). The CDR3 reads CASSLGGQVVHF. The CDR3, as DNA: TGTGCCAGCAGTTTAGGGGGACAGGTCGTCCACTTT.